This T cell receptor beta chain was captured by sequencing in a study of T cell changes during pregnancy in multiple sclerosis (dated by TCRdb to about 2019). Study-level background: In women with multiple sclerosis, the researchers looked at how the T cell repertoire shifted as pregnancy progressed.

Library generation was performed with the immunoSEQ multiplex PCR assay. TCRdb re-hosts the immuneACCESS table, in-frame sequences only. Its copies lack some clones; in the studies checked, an unresolved V gene accounts for under half of them, and the cause for the rest is not known. A total of 65,000 to 75,000 clones appear in this sample, more than 85% of them only once. The top ten hold over 1.1% of the sample. A word on this clone: Its antigen is not yet known. There are no base qualities to consult, and no much larger clone falls within one base.

The sample here was peripheral blood, taken in the second trimester of pregnancy. This TCR was sampled from a female donor with multiple sclerosis, enrolled in a pregnancy study.

The bases are TGTGCCACTAAACCCCCAGACAGTCCCAATCAGCCCCAGCATTTT. Translated, this is CATKPPDSPNQPQHF. The rearranged segments are TRBV19 and TRBJ1-5, and TRBD1 may be the D gene, going by 5 matching bases. The CDR3 runs 15 amino acids, cysteine and phenylalanine included. Only the CDR3 part of the read is kept: 45 bases, read in frame from the first base. Per the germline V gene (reference sequence), LNHDA is the CDR1 and SQIVND is the CDR2. V is reduced by 10 bases and J by 3 bases, leaving a spacing of 19 bases between them.